The entry below gives a single T cell receptor beta chain sequence along with its context. Generated by immunoSEQ multiplex PCR, the TCRdb table keeps only in-frame clones and is missing some. The sample has some 1,600,000 clones, around 98% seen once. Looked up from germline, CDR1 is SGHTS and CDR2 is YDEGEE. Trimming shortened V by 1 base and J by 7 bases, and 18 bases separated the two germline ends. The CDR3 contains 16 residues. The data derive from a study of shared clonotypes between healthy human individuals. The source material was naive CD4+ T cells sorted from blood. Regarding subset: CD45RA+ positively selected. This TCR was recovered from a man in his thirties or forties in good health. The chain links TRBV5-8 to TRBJ1-5; D is possibly TRBD1 (5 bases). The CDR3 sequence is CASSLFLSRTGQPQHF. CDR3 bases: TGTGCCAGCAGCTTGTTTCTCTCCCGAACAGGACAGCCCCAGCATTTT.